This T cell receptor beta chain was recovered during a study of Ad26.COV2.S vaccination and SARS-CoV-2 variants. Across the whole study: Recipients of Ad26.COV2.S got it intramuscularly, once or twice 56 days apart.

V lost 7 bases to trimming and J lost 2 bases, with 15 bases between them. The CDR3 runs to 14 residues. The V gene's germline CDR1 is SNHLY and CDR2 FYNNEI. The table came from immunoSEQ multiplex PCR; TCRdb's copy has only in-frame clones and leaves some out. The sample yields roughly 510,000 clones, approximately 88% seen once. Noted treatment: approximately 18 received Ad26.COV2.S at low or high dose, single or two shots; several received placebo; per-sample allocation not given. The samples were gathered on day 63 after the first injection of vaccine or placebo. Boston supplied an adult donor aged 18-55 years. What was given as vaccine was an Ad26 vector encoding Wuhan-strain SARS-CoV-2 spike. Study-wide results and limits: It was vaccine recipients, not placebo recipients, who had the higher spike-specific TCR breadth.

A remark on this clone: What it binds is unknown.

The source material was peripheral blood, sampled in a trial of Ad26.COV2.S vaccine versus placebo. The rearrangement uses TRBV2 and TRBJ2-7; possibly TRBD1 for D (6 bases). The source of this sequence is a person aged 18-65 years who received the Ad26.COV2.S COVID-19 vaccine or a placebo. This CDR3 is CASKVQGPTYEQYF. In nucleotides, the CDR3 is TGTGCCAGCAAAGTTCAGGGGCCCACCTACGAGCAGTACTTC.